This is a list of T cell receptor beta chains from one sample in a study of neurological immune-mediated disorders. TCRdb re-derived calls from the 5' RACE reads in MiXCR, one entry per CDR3 protein. The profile shows tens of thousands of distinct CDR3 sequences, under 6% of them singletons. The specimen sequenced was CD4+ T cells from blood. These receptors were obtained from a woman between 45 and 60 years old in good health. Each CDR3 is given with its conserved first and last residue. The D gene is left open where the match is weak. Not all rows give a size; the values are once, few, many and, for expanded clones, a class.

v_gene: TRBV7-2; abundance: many; d_gene: TRBD2; j_gene: TRBJ2-7; CDR3aa: CASTFSGTSGVYF; CDR3nt: TGTGCCAGCACCTTTAGCGGGACCTCCGGGGTGTACTTC
v_gene: TRBV7-2; abundance: many; d_gene: TRBD1; j_gene: TRBJ1-2; CDR3aa: CASSPGQGNYGYTF; CDR3nt: TGTGCCAGCAGCCCGGGACAGGGGAACTATGGCTACACCTTC
v_gene: TRBV4-2; abundance: many; d_gene: TRBD1; j_gene: TRBJ2-7; CDR3aa: CASSQEAGQGYEQYF; CDR3nt: TGTGCCAGCAGCCAAGAAGCGGGACAGGGCTACGAGCAGTACTTC
v_gene: TRBV5-1; abundance: many; d_gene: NA; j_gene: TRBJ2-4; CDR3aa: CASSSRRDHENIQYF; CDR3nt: TGCGCCAGCAGCTCGCGCCGGGACCACGAAAACATTCAGTACTTC
v_gene: TRBV12-5; abundance: many; d_gene: TRBD2; j_gene: TRBJ2-3; CDR3aa: CASGLGLAGVTDTQYF; CDR3nt: TGTGCTAGTGGTTTGGGACTAGCGGGGGTCACAGATACGCAGTATTTT
v_gene: TRBV2; abundance: many; d_gene: NA; j_gene: TRBJ1-2; CDR3aa: CASSALQVPIDGYTF; CDR3nt: TGTGCCAGCAGTGCTTTACAGGTCCCCATTGATGGCTACACCTTC
v_gene: TRBV20-1; abundance: many; d_gene: TRBD2; j_gene: TRBJ2-7; CDR3aa: CSATTSGYEQYF; CDR3nt: TGCAGTGCCACGACTAGCGGGTACGAGCAGTACTTC
v_gene: TRBV5-6; abundance: many; d_gene: NA; j_gene: TRBJ2-3; CDR3aa: CASSVDSRTQYF; CDR3nt: TGTGCCAGCAGCGTGGACAGCCGTACGCAGTATTTT
v_gene: TRBV7-2; abundance: many; d_gene: TRBD1; j_gene: TRBJ2-2; CDR3aa: CASSRGQGVTGELFF; CDR3nt: TGTGCCAGCAGCCGGGGACAGGGGGTCACCGGGGAGCTGTTTTTT
v_gene: TRBV7-9; abundance: many; d_gene: NA; j_gene: TRBJ2-3; CDR3aa: CASSLDLRNTDTQYF; CDR3nt: TGTGCCAGCAGCCTAGATCTCAGGAACACAGATACGCAGTATTTT
v_gene: TRBV10-3; abundance: many; d_gene: TRBD1; j_gene: TRBJ2-7; CDR3aa: CAISAGQAYEQYF; CDR3nt: TGTGCCATCAGCGCGGGACAGGCCTACGAGCAGTACTTC
v_gene: TRBV29-1; abundance: many; d_gene: NA; j_gene: TRBJ2-7; CDR3aa: CSVVEKTYEQYF; CDR3nt: TGCAGCGTTGTTGAGAAAACCTACGAGCAGTACTTC
v_gene: TRBV14; abundance: many; d_gene: TRBD2; j_gene: TRBJ2-1; CDR3aa: CASTRGTSGSNEQFF; CDR3nt: TGTGCCAGCACCAGAGGGACTAGCGGGAGCAATGAGCAGTTCTTC
v_gene: TRBV7-7; abundance: NA; d_gene: NA; j_gene: TRBJ1-1; CDR3aa: CASSLDREETQYFGPGGIDTEAFF; CDR3nt: NA
v_gene: TRBV20-1; abundance: many; d_gene: NA; j_gene: TRBJ1-5; CDR3aa: CSASNTNQPQHF; CDR3nt: TGCAGTGCTAGTAACACTAATCAGCCCCAGCATTTT
v_gene: TRBV12-3/TRBV12-4; abundance: many; d_gene: TRBD1; j_gene: TRBJ2-7; CDR3aa: CASTGQGIRYEQYF; CDR3nt: TGTGCCAGCACCGGACAGGGGATCAGGTACGAGCAGTACTTC
v_gene: TRBV9; abundance: many; d_gene: TRBD2; j_gene: TRBJ2-3; CDR3aa: CASTPGRGAVNTQYF; CDR3nt: TGTGCCAGCACCCCTGGGCGGGGGGCCGTGAATACGCAGTATTTT
v_gene: TRBV7-2; abundance: many; d_gene: NA; j_gene: TRBJ2-1; CDR3aa: CASRPVRDYEQFF; CDR3nt: TGTGCCAGCAGACCGGTAAGGGATTATGAGCAGTTCTTC
v_gene: TRBV29-1; abundance: many; d_gene: TRBD1; j_gene: TRBJ1-2; CDR3aa: CSVEGTGQGRDGYTF; CDR3nt: TGCAGCGTTGAAGGGACGGGACAGGGGAGGGATGGCTACACCTTC
v_gene: TRBV20-1; abundance: many; d_gene: NA; j_gene: TRBJ2-3; CDR3aa: CSARDSRRPTDTQYF; CDR3nt: TGCAGTGCCAGGGACTCCCGGCGACCCACAGATACGCAGTATTTT
v_gene: TRBV15; abundance: many; d_gene: NA; j_gene: TRBJ1-1; CDR3aa: CATRPGAGTEAFF; CDR3nt: TGTGCCACAAGGCCTGGGGCGGGCACTGAAGCTTTCTTT
v_gene: TRBV29-1; abundance: many; d_gene: TRBD2; j_gene: TRBJ2-1; CDR3aa: CSVLRLAGSEQFF; CDR3nt: TGCAGCGTTCTCCGACTAGCGGGTAGTGAGCAGTTCTTC
v_gene: TRBV4-1; abundance: many; d_gene: NA; j_gene: TRBJ2-3; CDR3aa: CASSQGAGSTDTQYF; CDR3nt: TGCGCCAGCAGCCAAGGGGCGGGGAGCACAGATACGCAGTATTTT
v_gene: TRBV11-3; abundance: few; d_gene: NA; j_gene: TRBJ2-1; CDR3aa: CASSLVKGTNEQFF; CDR3nt: TGTGCCAGCAGCTTAGTGAAAGGGACCAATGAGCAGTTCTTC
v_gene: TRBV3-1; abundance: many; d_gene: NA; j_gene: TRBJ2-3; CDR3aa: CASSQDRERGTDTQYF; CDR3nt: TGTGCCAGCAGCCAAGATCGGGAGAGGGGCACAGATACGCAGTATTTT
v_gene: TRBV5-1; abundance: many; d_gene: NA; j_gene: TRBJ2-1; CDR3aa: CASSLGSYNEQFF; CDR3nt: TGCGCCAGCAGCCTGGGGTCGTACAATGAGCAGTTCTTC
v_gene: TRBV6-6; abundance: many; d_gene: TRBD2; j_gene: TRBJ2-6; CDR3aa: CASSSIPAGGSGANVLTF; CDR3nt: TGTGCCAGCAGTTCAATCCCAGCGGGAGGGTCTGGGGCCAACGTCCTGACTTTC
v_gene: TRBV2; abundance: many; d_gene: TRBD2; j_gene: TRBJ2-1; CDR3aa: CASSASGRTYNEQFF; CDR3nt: TGTGCCAGCAGCGCTAGCGGCCGGACCTACAATGAGCAGTTCTTC
v_gene: TRBV27; abundance: many; d_gene: TRBD2; j_gene: TRBJ2-1; CDR3aa: CASSLDGRVGYNEQFF; CDR3nt: TGTGCCAGCAGTTTGGACGGGAGGGTAGGATACAATGAGCAGTTCTTC
v_gene: TRBV29-1; abundance: many; d_gene: NA; j_gene: TRBJ2-7; CDR3aa: CSVETGYEQYF; CDR3nt: TGCAGCGTTGAAACCGGCTACGAGCAGTACTTC
v_gene: TRBV3-1; abundance: many; d_gene: NA; j_gene: TRBJ1-2; CDR3aa: CASSRRTDLVYGYTF; CDR3nt: TGTGCCAGCAGTCGACGAACTGATTTAGTCTATGGCTACACCTTC
v_gene: TRBV28; abundance: NA; d_gene: NA; j_gene: TRBJ2-1; CDR3aa: CASSFGGRNEQFF; CDR3nt: TGTGCCAGCAGTTTTGGGGGGCGGAATGAGCAGTTCTTC